The next 7 T cell receptor beta chains were all read from a single sample in a study of cytomegalovirus exposure and HLA in healthy donors. A multiplex PCR was run with 60 Vbeta primers and 13 Jbeta primers. Some clones are missing from TCRdb's copy, which holds only in-frame ones; the method was immunoSEQ multiplex PCR. Of 150,000 to 200,000 clones in the sample, around 79% are singletons; the top ten hold roughly 7.3%. Specimen: PBMCs. Receptors were obtained from a male donor in good health and CMV-seropositive.

The chain uses TRBV5-4 and TRBJ1-2; D perhaps matches TRBD1 (5 bases). V was trimmed by 5 bases and J by 6 bases, leaving 17 bases between them. The length of the CDR3 is 14 residues. Germline V lookup: CDR1 SGHNT, CDR2 YYREEE (reference sequence). The CDR3 nucleotides are TGTGCCAGCAGAAGCCCAGGGCCACCCGATGGCTACACCTTC. The encoded protein is CASRSPGPPDGYTF.

The rearrangement uses TRBV14 and TRBJ2-3; the match to TRBD2 covers 7 bases. The CDR3 is 13 residues long. J was trimmed by 1 base and V by 9 bases; bases with no gene match: 4. Germline V gene data show CDR1 as SGHDN and CDR2 as FVKESK. CDR3 sequence: CASCGGGTDTQYF. The CDR3 bases are TGTGCCAGTTGCGGGGGAGGCACAGATACGCAGTATTTT.

The gene calls are TRBV6-5 and TRBJ1-2; D remains ambiguous. This CDR3 region has 14 residues. The germline V gene has CDR1 MNHEY and CDR2 SVGAGI. The ends were cut back, 5 bases at V and 4 bases at J, with 14 bases in the middle. The CDR3 DNA reads TGTGCCAGCAGTCCAACCGGGTCCGTCTATGGCTACACCTTC. This encodes CASSPTGSVYGYTF.

The chain has TRBV2 and TRBJ2-7; D possibly corresponds to TRBD1 (6 bases). V shed 3 bases and J shed 2 bases, with 14 bases lying between them. The germline V gene has CDR1 SNHLY and CDR2 FYNNEI. This CDR3 is 15 amino acids long. The CDR3 spells CASSDSGGDTYEQYF. CDR3 coding DNA: TGTGCCAGCAGTGATTCGGGTGGGGACACCTACGAGCAGTACTTC.

The chain carries TRBV6-6 and TRBJ1-5, with unresolved D. The V gene lost 7 bases and the J gene lost 0 bases, with 13 bases spanning the gap. The CDR3 is 15 amino acids. Germline assignment: CDR1 MNHNY and CDR2 SVGAGI (reference sequence). CDR3 region: CASTQIGSSNQPQHF. The CDR3 nucleotides read TGTGCCAGCACACAAATCGGGTCTAGCAATCAGCCCCAGCATTTT.

This clone showed up just once. The genes are TRBV6-5 and TRBJ1-2; tentative D call: TRBD1 (6 bases). Germline CDR1 MNHEY, CDR2 SVGAGI. V dropped 0 bases and J dropped 8 bases, with 16 bases sitting between them. The CDR3 is made up of 15 amino acids. The CDR3 protein is CASSYSFWQGLGYTF. The CDR3 region has the DNA TGTGCCAGCAGTTACTCGTTCTGGCAGGGGTTAGGCTACACCTTC.

The chain is built from TRBV6-1 and TRBJ2-7, with D tentatively TRBD1 (6 bases). The CDR3 covers 12 residues. Germline loops: CDR1 MNHNS, CDR2 SASEGT. V lost 6 bases and J lost 5, with 11 bases in between. The CDR3 region is CASRDQGNEQYF. The CDR3, as DNA: TGTGCCAGCAGGGATCAGGGGAACGAGCAGTACTTC.